This is a list of T cell receptor beta chains from one sample in a study of blood T cell repertoires in COVID-19. TCRdb keeps only in-frame clones here, not all; method: immunoSEQ multiplex PCR. The sample includes fewer than 350,000 clones, 90% of them seen just once. Specimen: PBMCs or T cells enriched from blood (not recorded which). These TCRs come from a woman aged 25-40 years with acute COVID-19. Both conserved end residues are part of each CDR3. Fields, in order: V gene, CDR3 length, D gene, clone size, J gene, CDR3 DNA, CDR3 protein. D genes are given only for firm matches. Expanded clones get a size class; other rows say once, few or many, or leave the size out.

>TRBV3-1/TRBV3-2|14|.|few|TRBJ1-1
TGTGCCAGCAGCCTAGGGGACAAAAGGACTGAAGCTTTCTTT
CASSLGDKRTEAFF
>TRBV27|15|TRBD1|.|TRBJ1-3
TGTGCCAGCAGTTTTACAGGGGCGCCGGGAAACACCATATATTTT
CASSFTGAPGNTIYF
>TRBV18|16|.|.|TRBJ2-7
TGTGCCAGCTCACCCTCAACCGGGACTTTCTCCTACGAGCAGTACTTC
CASSPSTGTFSYEQYF
>TRBV28|11|TRBD1|.|TRBJ1-1
TGTGCCAGCAGTTCCTGGGACAGGGGCTTCTTT
CASSSWDRGFF
>TRBV27|16|TRBD2|.|TRBJ2-1
TGTGCCAGCACCCAGACTAGCGGGAGCTCCTACAATGAGCAGTTCTTC
CASTQTSGSSYNEQFF
>TRBV3-1/TRBV3-2|12|.|.|TRBJ1-1
TGTGCCAGCAGCCAAACGGGGACTGAAGCTTTCTTT
CASSQTGTEAFF
>TRBV25-1|14|TRBD1|.|TRBJ1-5
TGTGCCAGCAGTTTAGGGACAGTTCATCAGCCCCAGCATTTT
CASSLGTVHQPQHF
>TRBV12-3/TRBV12-4|13|.|.|TRBJ2-1
TGTGCCAGCAGTCCGGACAGTTACAATGAGCAGTTCTTC
CASSPDSYNEQFF
>TRBV6-2/TRBV6-3|18|TRBD2|once|TRBJ2-3
TGTGCCAGCAGTTCTCCCTTTCTTGCGGGAGTTGTCTTAGATACGCAGTATTTT
CASSSPFLAGVVLDTQYF
>TRBV19|14|TRBD1|.|TRBJ1-5
TGTGCCAGTAGCGACAGGGGAAGTAATCAGCCCCAGCATTTT
CASSDRGSNQPQHF
>TRBV28|14|.|once|TRBJ2-1
TGTGCCAGCAGTATCGGAGGTTCCTACAATGAGCAGTTCTTC
CASSIGGSYNEQFF
>TRBV6-5|11|.|.|TRBJ2-1
TGTGCCAGCATCAAAAACAATGAGCAGTTCTTC
CASIKNNEQFF
>TRBV9|15|TRBD2|.|TRBJ2-1
TGTGCCAGCAGCGTAGTAGCGGGTCGAAACAATGAGCAGTTCTTC
CASSVVAGRNNEQFF
>TRBV3-1/TRBV3-2|13|.|.|TRBJ1-3
TGTGCCAGCAGCCAAGCTCTCGGAAACACCATATATTTT
CASSQALGNTIYF
>TRBV3-1/TRBV3-2|15|.|.|TRBJ1-3
TGTGCCAGCAGCCAAGAAGAGGGTGCTGGAAACACCATATATTTT
CASSQEEGAGNTIYF
>TRBV19|16|TRBD2|.|TRBJ2-7
TGTGCCAGTAGTATTGGAAGCGGGAGGGCCCTGAACGAGCAGTACTTC
CASSIGSGRALNEQYF
>TRBV7-9|12|.|.|TRBJ1-2
TGTGCCAGCAGCTTGGGGGGGAATGGCTACACCTTC
CASSLGGNGYTF
>TRBV5-1|15|TRBD1|.|TRBJ1-2
TGCGCCAGCAGCACCGGTGGGACAGGATCACTTGGCTACACCTTC
CASSTGGTGSLGYTF
>TRBV9|13|.|.|TRBJ1-1
TGTGCCAGCAGCCTCCTCCCGAACACTGAAGCTTTCTTT
CASSLLPNTEAFF
>TRBV7-3|14|TRBD1|.|TRBJ2-1
TGTGCCAGCAGACGGGACAGTTCCTACAATGAGCAGTTCTTC
CASRRDSSYNEQFF
>TRBV30|13|.|.|TRBJ1-1
TGTGCCTGGAGTGCGACTGGGAACACTGAAGCTTTCTTT
CAWSATGNTEAFF
>TRBV27|15|.|.|TRBJ2-3
TGTGCCAGTAACCTTCCGGGAACCCGCACAGATACGCAGTATTTT
CASNLPGTRTDTQYF
>TRBV20-1|11|.|once|TRBJ2-5
TGCAGTGCTAGAGTCGGAGAGACCCAGTACTTC
CSARVGETQYF
>TRBV19|15|TRBD1|.|TRBJ1-5
TGTGCCAGTAGACAACAGGGGACCAGCAATCAGCCCCAGCATTTT
CASRQQGTSNQPQHF
>TRBV7-9|14|TRBD1|.|TRBJ1-1
TGTGCCAGCAGCTTAGGACAGGGGAACACTGAAGCTTTCTTT
CASSLGQGNTEAFF
>TRBV28|15|TRBD1|.|TRBJ1-4
TGTGCCAGCGTACCAACCCGGGACAGGGATGAAAAACTGTTTTTT
CASVPTRDRDEKLFF
>TRBV11-2|16|TRBD1|once|TRBJ1-4
TGTGCCAGCAGCTTAGGGACAGGGGCCCTGGGTGAAAAACTGTTTTTT
CASSLGTGALGEKLFF
>TRBV7-3|13|.|.|TRBJ2-7
TGTGCCAGCAGCTCTAACCCAGGCTACGAGCAGTACTTC
CASSSNPGYEQYF
>TRBV7-3|16|.|.|TRBJ2-3
TGTGCCAGCAGCTTGATTGGAGGGACTAGCACAGATACGCAGTATTTT
CASSLIGGTSTDTQYF
>TRBV30|15|.|.|TRBJ1-4
TGTGCCTGGAGTGCTGGGGACTCAACTAATGAAAAACTGTTTTTT
CAWSAGDSTNEKLFF
>TRBV4-1|16|.|.|TRBJ2-2
TGCGCCAGCAGCCAAGTTCCAGGCGCGAACACCGGGGAGCTGTTTTTT
CASSQVPGANTGELFF
>TRBV5-1|12|.|.|TRBJ2-1
TGCGCCAGCAGCTTGGAGGGAGATGAGCAGTTCTTC
CASSLEGDEQFF
>TRBV7-8|14|TRBD1|many|TRBJ1-1
TGTGCCAGCAGCTTAACCGGACAGGGGGGGATGGCTTTCTTT
CASSLTGQGGMAFF
>TRBV27|13|.|.|TRBJ2-7
TGTGCCAGCAGTTTCTCGGGTGTCTACGAGCAGTACTTC
CASSFSGVYEQYF
>TRBV12-5|13|.|.|TRBJ2-2
TGTGCTAGTTCCGTCCAGGGCGGTGGGGAGCTGTTTTTT
CASSVQGGGELFF
>TRBV6-5|11|.|.|TRBJ2-5
TGTGCCAGCAGTTACGGGCAGACCCAGTACTTC
CASSYGQTQYF
>TRBV5-6|15|.|.|TRBJ2-7
TGTGCCAGCAGCTTGGCCCGGAGGGTAGCCTACGAGCAGTACTTC
CASSLARRVAYEQYF
>TRBV27|13|.|.|TRBJ2-7
TGTGCCAGCAGTTTGGTGGGGCTCAACGAGCAGTACTTC
CASSLVGLNEQYF
>TRBV28|13|.|.|TRBJ2-1
TGTGCCAGCAGTTCGGACTTTTACAATGAGCAGTTCTTC
CASSSDFYNEQFF
>TRBV27|17|TRBD1|.|TRBJ1-1
TGTGCCAGCAGTTATAGCCGGGACAGGTCGATAAACACTGAAGCTTTCTTT
CASSYSRDRSINTEAFF
>TRBV27|15|.|.|TRBJ1-5
TGTGCCAGCAGAAAAGCGGGGTATAGCAATCAGCCCCAGCATTTT
CASRKAGYSNQPQHF
>TRBV3-1/TRBV3-2|19|TRBD2|.|TRBJ2-2
TGTGCCAGCAGCCAAGATCAGTTTACTAGCGGGCCTAGGACCGGGGAGCTGTTTTTT
CASSQDQFTSGPRTGELFF